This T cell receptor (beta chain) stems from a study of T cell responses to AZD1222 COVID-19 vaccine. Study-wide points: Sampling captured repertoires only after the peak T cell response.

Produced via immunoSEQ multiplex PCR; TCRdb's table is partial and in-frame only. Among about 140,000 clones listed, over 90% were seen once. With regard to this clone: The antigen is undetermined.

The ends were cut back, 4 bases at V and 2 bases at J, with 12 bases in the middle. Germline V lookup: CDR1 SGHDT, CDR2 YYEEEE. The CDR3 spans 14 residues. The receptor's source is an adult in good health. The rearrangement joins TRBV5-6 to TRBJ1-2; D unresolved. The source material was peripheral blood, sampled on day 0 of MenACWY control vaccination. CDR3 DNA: TGTGCCAGCAGCCCCACCGGGATAAACTATGGCTACACCTTC. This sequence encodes CASSPTGINYGYTF.